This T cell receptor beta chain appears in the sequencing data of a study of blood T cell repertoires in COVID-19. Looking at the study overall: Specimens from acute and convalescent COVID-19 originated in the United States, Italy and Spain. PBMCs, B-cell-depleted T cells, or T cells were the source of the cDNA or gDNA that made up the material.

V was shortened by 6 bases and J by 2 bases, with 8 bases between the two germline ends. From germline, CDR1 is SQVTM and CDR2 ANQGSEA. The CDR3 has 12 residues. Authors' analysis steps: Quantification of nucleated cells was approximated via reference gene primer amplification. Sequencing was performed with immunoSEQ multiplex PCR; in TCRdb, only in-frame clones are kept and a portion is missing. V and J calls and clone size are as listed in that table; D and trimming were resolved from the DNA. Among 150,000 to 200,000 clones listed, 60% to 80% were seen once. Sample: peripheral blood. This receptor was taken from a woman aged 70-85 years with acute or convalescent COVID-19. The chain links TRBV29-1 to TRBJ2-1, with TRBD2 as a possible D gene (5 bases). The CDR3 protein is CSVSGPYNEQFF. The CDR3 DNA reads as TGCAGCGTGAGCGGCCCCTACAATGAGCAGTTCTTC.